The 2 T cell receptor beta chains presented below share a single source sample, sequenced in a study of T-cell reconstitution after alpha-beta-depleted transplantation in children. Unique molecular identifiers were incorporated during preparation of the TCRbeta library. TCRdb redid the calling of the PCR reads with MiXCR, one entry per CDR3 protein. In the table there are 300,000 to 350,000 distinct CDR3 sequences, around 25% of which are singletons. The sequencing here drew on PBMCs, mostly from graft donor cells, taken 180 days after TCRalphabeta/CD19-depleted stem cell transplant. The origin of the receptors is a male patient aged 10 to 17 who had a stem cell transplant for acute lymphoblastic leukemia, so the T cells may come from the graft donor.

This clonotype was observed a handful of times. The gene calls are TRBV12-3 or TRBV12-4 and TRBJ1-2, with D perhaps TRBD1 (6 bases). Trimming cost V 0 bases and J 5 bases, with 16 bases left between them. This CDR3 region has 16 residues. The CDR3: CASSLAETGATYGYTF. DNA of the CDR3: TGTGCCAGCAGTTTAGCGGAAACGGGGGCTACGTATGGCTACACCTTC.

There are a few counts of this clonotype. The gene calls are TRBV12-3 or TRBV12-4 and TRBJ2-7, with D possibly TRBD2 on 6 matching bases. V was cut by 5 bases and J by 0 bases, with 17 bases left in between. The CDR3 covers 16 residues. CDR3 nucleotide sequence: TGTGCCAGCAGTCCGGGACTTTCTCTTAGCTCCTACGAGCAGTACTTC. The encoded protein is CASSPGLSLSSYEQYF.